This TCR beta chain comes out of a study of T cell repertoires in cytomegalovirus infection (dated by TCRdb to the late 2010s). Turning to the overall study: The HLA type of each donor mattered for the analysis, because public TCR beta signatures pointed to carriage of CMV infection along with the matching HLA type. Study-wide findings and limitations: The ex vivo response was dominated by HLA-C-restricted CMV-specific TCR beta clonotypes, and the single most frequent clonotype in two of eight donors was supplied by these HLA-C-restricted clonotypes. In both this cohort and an independent roughly 400-donor cohort, the cumulative frequency of public TCR beta family members distinguished carriers of CMV infection plus the relevant HLA type.

Trimming costs V 2 bases and J 3 bases, and their ends lie 10 bases apart. The germline V gene provides CDR1 KGHSH and CDR2 LQKENI. Reading from cysteine to phenylalanine, the CDR3 counts 15 amino acids. Only CDR3 DNA remains: 45 bases, in frame from the first base. Sequencing used an Illumina HiSeq 1500. The public reads were reprocessed in TCRdb via fastp at Q25 and MiXCR, keeping in-frame beta chains. Rows merge per CDR3 protein into single entries with the most common DNA and genes. In this sample the table shows 290,000 or so distinct CDR3 sequences, more than 20% of which occur a single time. Roughly 13% of the sample is taken by the ten largest. Turning to this clonotype: It lacks a known antigen. No base quality values were provided; no much bigger clone lies one nucleotide off.

The specimen sequenced was PBMCs. This clonotype was sampled from a human donor in good health (CMV status not recorded). Some clones in this sample may be carry-over from other donors' samples. The chain joins TRBV18 to TRBJ1-4, with the D gene call left open. The CDR3 here reads CASSPRQLSNEKLFF. The DNA reads as follows: TGTGCCAGCTCACCAAGGCAGCTATCTAATGAAAAACTGTTTTTT.